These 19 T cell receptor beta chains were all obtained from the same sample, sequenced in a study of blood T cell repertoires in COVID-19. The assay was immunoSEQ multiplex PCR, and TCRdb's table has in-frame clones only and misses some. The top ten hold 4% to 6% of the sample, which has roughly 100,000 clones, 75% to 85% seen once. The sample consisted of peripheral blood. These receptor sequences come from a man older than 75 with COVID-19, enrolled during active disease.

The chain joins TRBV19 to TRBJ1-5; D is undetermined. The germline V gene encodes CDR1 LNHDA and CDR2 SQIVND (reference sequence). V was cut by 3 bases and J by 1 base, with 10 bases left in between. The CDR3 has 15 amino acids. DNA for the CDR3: TGTGCCAGTAGTATGTCAGGAGGGAGCAATCAGCCCCAGCATTTT. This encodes CASSMSGGSNQPQHF.

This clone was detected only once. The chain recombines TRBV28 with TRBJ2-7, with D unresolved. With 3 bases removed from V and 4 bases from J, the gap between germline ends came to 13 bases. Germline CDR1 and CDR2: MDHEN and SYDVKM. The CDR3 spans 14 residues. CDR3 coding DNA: TGTGCCAGCAGTTTCTCGACCCTAGTTTACGAGCAGTACTTC. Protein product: CASSFSTLVYEQYF.

The CDR3 nucleotides are TGTGCCAGCAGCTTGGTTGCGGGATCTTCAGATACGCAGTATTTT. Residues: CASSLVAGSSDTQYF. The chain has TRBV5-6 and TRBJ2-3; D might be TRBD2 (6 bases). CDR1 and CDR2 from the germline V gene are SGHDT and YYEEEE. Trimming pared 0 bases from V and 4 bases from J, leaving 12 bases between. The CDR3 loop spans 15 amino acids.

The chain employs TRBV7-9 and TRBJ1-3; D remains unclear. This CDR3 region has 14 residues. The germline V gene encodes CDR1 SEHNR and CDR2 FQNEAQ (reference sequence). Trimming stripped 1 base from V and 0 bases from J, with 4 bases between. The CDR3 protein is CASSLGASGNTIYF. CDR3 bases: TGTGCCAGCAGCTTAGGGGCCTCTGGAAACACCATATATTTT.

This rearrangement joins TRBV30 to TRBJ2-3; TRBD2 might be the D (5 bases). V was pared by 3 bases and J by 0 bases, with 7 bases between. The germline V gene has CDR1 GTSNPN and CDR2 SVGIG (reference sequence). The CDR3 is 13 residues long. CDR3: CAWSRGSTDTQYF. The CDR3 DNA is TGTGCCTGGAGCAGAGGGAGCACAGATACGCAGTATTTT. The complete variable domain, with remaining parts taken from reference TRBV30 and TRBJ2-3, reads SQTIHQWPATLVQPVGSPLSLECTVEGTSNPNLYWYRQAAGRGLQLLFYSVGIGQISSEVPQNLSASRPQDRQFILSSKKLLLSDSGFYLCAWSRGSTDTQYFGPGTRLTVL.

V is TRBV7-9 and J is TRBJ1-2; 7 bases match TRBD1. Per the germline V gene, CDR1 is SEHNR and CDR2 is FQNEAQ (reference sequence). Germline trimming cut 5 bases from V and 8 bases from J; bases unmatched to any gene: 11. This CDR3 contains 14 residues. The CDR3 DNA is TGTGCCAGCAGCCTTACGACAGGGTGGAGGGGCTACACCTTC. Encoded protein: CASSLTTGWRGYTF.

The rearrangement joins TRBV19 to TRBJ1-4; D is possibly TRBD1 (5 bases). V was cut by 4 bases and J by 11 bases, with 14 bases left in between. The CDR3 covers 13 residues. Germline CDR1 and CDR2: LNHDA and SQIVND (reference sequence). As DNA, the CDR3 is TGTGCCAGTAGTACCGGGACGGCGGGGAAACTGTTTTTT. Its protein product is CASSTGTAGKLFF.

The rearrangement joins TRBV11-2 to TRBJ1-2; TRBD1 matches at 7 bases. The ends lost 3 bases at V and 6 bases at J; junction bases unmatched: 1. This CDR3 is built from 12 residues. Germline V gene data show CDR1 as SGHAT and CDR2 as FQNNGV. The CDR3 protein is CASSFDRDGYTF. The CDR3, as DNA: TGTGCCAGCAGCTTTGACAGGGATGGCTACACCTTC.

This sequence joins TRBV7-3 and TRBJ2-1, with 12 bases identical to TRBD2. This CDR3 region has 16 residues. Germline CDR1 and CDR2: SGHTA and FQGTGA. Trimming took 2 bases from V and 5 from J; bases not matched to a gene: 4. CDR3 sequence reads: CASSLSSGGVNNEQFF. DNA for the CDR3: TGTGCCAGCAGCTTATCTAGCGGGGGGGTTAACAATGAGCAGTTCTTC. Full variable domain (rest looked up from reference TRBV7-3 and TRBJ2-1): GAGVSQTPSNKVTEKGKYVELRCDPISGHTALYWYRQSLGQGPEFLIYFQGTGAADDSGLPNDRFFAVRPEGSVSTLKIQRTERGDSAVYLCASSLSSGGVNNEQFFGPGTRLTVL.

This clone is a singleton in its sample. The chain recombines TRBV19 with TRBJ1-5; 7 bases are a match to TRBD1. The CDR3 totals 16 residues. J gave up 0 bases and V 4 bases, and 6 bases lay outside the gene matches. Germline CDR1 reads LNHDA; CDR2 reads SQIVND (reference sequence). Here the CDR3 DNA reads TGTGCCAGTAGTACCCGGACAGGCAATAGCAATCAGCCCCAGCATTTT. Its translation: CASSTRTGNSNQPQHF.

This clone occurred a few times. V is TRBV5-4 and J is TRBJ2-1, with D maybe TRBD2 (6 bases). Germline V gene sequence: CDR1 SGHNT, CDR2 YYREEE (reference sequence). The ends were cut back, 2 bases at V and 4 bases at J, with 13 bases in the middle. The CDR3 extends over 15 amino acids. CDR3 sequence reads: CASSFPGLAYNEQFF. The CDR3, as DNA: TGTGCCAGCAGCTTTCCCGGCCTAGCGTACAATGAGCAGTTCTTC.

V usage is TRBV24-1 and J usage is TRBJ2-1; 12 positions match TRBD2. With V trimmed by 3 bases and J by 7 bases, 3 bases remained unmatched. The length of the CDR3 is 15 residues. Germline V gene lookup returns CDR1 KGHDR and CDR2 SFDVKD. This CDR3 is CATSDTSGRKNEQFF. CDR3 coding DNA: TGTGCCACCAGTGATACTAGCGGGAGGAAGAATGAGCAGTTCTTC.

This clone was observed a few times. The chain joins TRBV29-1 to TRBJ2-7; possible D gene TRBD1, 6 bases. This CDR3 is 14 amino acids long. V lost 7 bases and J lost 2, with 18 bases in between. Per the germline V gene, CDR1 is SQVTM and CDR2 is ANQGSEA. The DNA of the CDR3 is TGCAGCGCCATACCGGGACACCAGACCTACGAGCAGTACTTC. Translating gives CSAIPGHQTYEQYF.

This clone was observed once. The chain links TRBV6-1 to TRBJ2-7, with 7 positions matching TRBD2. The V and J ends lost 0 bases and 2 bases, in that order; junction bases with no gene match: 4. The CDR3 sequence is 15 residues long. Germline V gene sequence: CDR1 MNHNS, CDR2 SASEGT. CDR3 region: CASSEAARGAYEQYF. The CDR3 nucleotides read TGTGCCAGCAGTGAAGCGGCTCGGGGGGCCTACGAGCAGTACTTC.

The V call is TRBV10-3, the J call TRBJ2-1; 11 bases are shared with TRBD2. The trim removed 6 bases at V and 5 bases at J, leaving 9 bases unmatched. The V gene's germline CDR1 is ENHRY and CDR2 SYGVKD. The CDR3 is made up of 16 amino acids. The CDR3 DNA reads TGTGCCATCAGCGCTAGCGGGGGGACTTCGAACAATGAGCAGTTCTTC. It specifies CAISASGGTSNNEQFF.

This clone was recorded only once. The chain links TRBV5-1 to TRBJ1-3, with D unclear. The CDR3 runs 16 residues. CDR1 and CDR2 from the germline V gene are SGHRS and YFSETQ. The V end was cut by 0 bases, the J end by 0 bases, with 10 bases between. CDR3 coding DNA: TGCGCCAGCAGCTTGGCCGGAGGGAGCTCTGGAAACACCATATATTTT. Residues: CASSLAGGSSGNTIYF.

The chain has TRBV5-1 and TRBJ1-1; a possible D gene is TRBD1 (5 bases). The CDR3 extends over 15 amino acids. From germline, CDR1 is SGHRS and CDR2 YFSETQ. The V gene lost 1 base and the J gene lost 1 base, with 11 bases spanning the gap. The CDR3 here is CASSLPVQENTEAFF. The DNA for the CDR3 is TGCGCCAGCAGCTTGCCGGTACAGGAGAACACTGAAGCTTTCTTT.

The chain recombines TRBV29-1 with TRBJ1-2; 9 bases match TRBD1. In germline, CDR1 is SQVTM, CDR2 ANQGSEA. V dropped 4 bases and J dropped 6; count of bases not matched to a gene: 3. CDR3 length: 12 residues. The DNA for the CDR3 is TGCAGCGTTGTGGACAGGGGCCATGGCTACACCTTC. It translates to CSVVDRGHGYTF.

The CDR3 DNA is TGTGCCAGCAGTGATGACAGTATGAACACTGAAGCTTTCTTT. Translated: CASSDDSMNTEAFF. This chain connects TRBV6-1 to TRBJ1-1, with D maybe TRBD1 (5 bases). The CDR3 has 14 amino acids. Per the germline V gene, CDR1 is MNHNS and CDR2 is SASEGT. V lost 3 bases and J lost 0, with 8 bases in between.